The next 26 T cell receptor beta chains were all read from a single sample in a study of TIL therapy for anti-PD-1-resistant metastatic lung cancer (TCRdb year 2021). What the time point label conveys for this sample: pre-treatment sample, taken before nivolumab and TIL therapy. The immunoSEQ v3 hsTCRB kit was used to amplify TCR beta CDR3 regions from genomic DNA through bias-controlled multiplex PCR. Here the immuneACCESS table is served through TCRdb, limited to in-frame sequences with V and J called. Missing clones are a known gap in these copies; in checked studies unresolved V genes cover under half, and the rest lacks a known reason. Counted in this sample were 50,000 or so clones; about 80% of them appeared once. The ten largest clones add up to more than 4.5% of the sample. The sample was blood, taken at baseline. The receptors shown here come from a woman between 25 and 85 years old with non-small cell lung cancer.

This clone has just a few counts. CDR3 loop: CASSNTQAEAFF. In nucleotides, the CDR3 is TGTGCCAGCAGCAACACACAAGCTGAAGCTTTCTTT. The chain has TRBV21-1 and TRBJ1-1; the table's D gene call, TRBD1, was not cross checked with the DNA. TRBV21-1 is shown as a pseudogene. The CDR3 loop spans 12 amino acids.

J is TRBJ1-2 and V is TRBV29-1; D remains ambiguous. The V end was cut by 5 bases, the J end by 2 bases, with 15 bases between. The germline V gene encodes CDR1 SQVTM and CDR2 ANQGSEA. There are 14 residues in the CDR3. The CDR3 spells CSVSTVGSNYGYTF. DNA of the CDR3: TGCAGCGTTTCTACAGTGGGGAGCAACTATGGCTACACCTTC.

This chain connects TRBV28 to TRBJ2-7; D possibly uses TRBD1 or TRBD2 (5 bases each). Germline values: CDR1 MDHEN, CDR2 SYDVKM. V lost 10 bases, J lost 7 bases, and 23 bases lay in between. This CDR3 comprises 14 residues. The CDR3 region has the DNA TGTGCCACCCTAACCGCTAGCCGGGACCGTGAGCAGTACTTC. This sequence encodes CATLTASRDREQYF.

The genes are TRBV11-3 and TRBJ2-7; D might be TRBD1 (5 bases). The germline V gene encodes CDR1 SGHNT and CDR2 YENEEA. The ends were cut back, 0 bases at V and 2 bases at J, with 5 bases in the middle. The CDR3 runs to 13 residues. This CDR3 is CASSLDRAYEQYF. The DNA for the CDR3 is TGTGCCAGCAGCTTAGACAGGGCCTACGAGCAGTACTTC.

The chain recombines TRBV7-2 with TRBJ1-1; unclear D gene. V lost 3 bases and J 6 bases, leaving 14 bases between the germline ends. Germline assignment: CDR1 SGHTA and CDR2 FQGNSA. The CDR3 contains 14 residues. In nucleotides, the CDR3 is TGTGCCAGCAGCTTCGGACCCTTTTCCTCTGAAGCTTTCTTT. Encoded protein: CASSFGPFSSEAFF. The complete variable domain, with remaining parts taken from reference TRBV7-2 and TRBJ1-1, reads GAGVSQSPSNKVTEKGKDVELRCDPISGHTALYWYRQSLGQGLEFLIYFQGNSAPDKSGLPSDRFSAERTGGSVSTLTIQRTQQEDSAVYLCASSFGPFSSEAFFGQGTRLTVV.

The CDR3 nucleotides are TGTGCCAGCAGCTTAGTAGCGGACAGGGGGTTTGGCTACACCTTC. Translating it yields CASSLVADRGFGYTF. The V gene is TRBV7-8, the J gene TRBJ1-2; 10 bases are a match to TRBD1. The CDR3 is 15 amino acids. The germline V gene encodes CDR1 SGHVS and CDR2 FQNEAQ. The V gene end was trimmed by 1 base and the J gene end by 7 bases; junction bases not matched to a gene: 6.

In its sample, this clone was seen once. The chain is built from TRBV2 and TRBJ2-2; D is possibly TRBD1 (6 bases). Germline V gives CDR1 SNHLY, CDR2 FYNNEI. CDR3 length equals 14 residues. The V and J ends lost 6 bases and 1 base respectively, with 9 bases between them. CDR3 sequence (DNA): TGTGCCAGCAGGGGGACACTGAACACCGGGGAGCTGTTTTTT. This encodes CASRGTLNTGELFF.

The CDR3 spells CASSPYYGVGSTEAFF. In DNA form, the CDR3 reads TGTGCCAGCAGCCCTTATTACGGAGTTGGTTCGACTGAAGCTTTCTTT. The chain uses TRBV11-2 and TRBJ1-1; no clear D gene. The V gene's germline CDR1 is SGHAT and CDR2 FQNNGV. V shed 5 bases and J shed 5 bases, with 21 bases lying between them. The CDR3 consists of 16 residues.

The chain employs TRBV7-8 and TRBJ2-1, with a tentative D call TRBD1 (5 bases). The CDR3 spans 14 residues. The V gene lost 6 bases and the J gene lost 2 bases, with 11 bases spanning the gap. CDR1 SGHVS and CDR2 FQNEAQ come from the germline V gene. The CDR3 loop reads CASSPGYTYNEQFF. The CDR3 DNA follows: TGTGCCAGCAGTCCAGGGTATACCTACAATGAGCAGTTCTTC.

The rearrangement joins TRBV10-1 to TRBJ1-1; D not resolved. Looked up from germline, CDR1 is WNHNN and CDR2 is SYGVQD (reference sequence). Trimming stripped 0 bases from V and 9 bases from J, with 11 bases between. This CDR3 region has 13 residues. As DNA, the CDR3 is TGCGCCAGCAGTGAGTCGAAGCTTACCAAAGCTTTCTTT. Its translation is CASSESKLTKAFF.

The chain uses TRBV6-1 and TRBJ1-2; a possible D gene is TRBD1 (6 bases). The CDR3 extends over 16 amino acids. In germline, CDR1 is MNHNS, CDR2 SASEGT. V lost 1 base to trimming and J lost 4 bases, with 16 bases between them. CDR3 protein: CASSEGPGAQSYGYTF. CDR3 coding DNA: TGTGCCAGCAGTGAAGGCCCGGGGGCGCAGAGCTATGGCTACACCTTC.

A word on this clone: This specimen includes other DNA sequences encoding the same CDR3. The gene calls are TRBV5-1 and TRBJ2-1; perhaps TRBD1 as D (5 bases). V was shortened by 0 bases and J by 1 base, with 8 bases between the two germline ends. The germline CDR1 and CDR2 sequences are SGHRS and YFSETQ. CDR3 length equals 15 residues. The CDR3 protein is CASSLEGSSYNEQFF. CDR3 coding DNA: TGCGCCAGCAGCTTGGAGGGGTCATCCTACAATGAGCAGTTCTTC.

This chain joins TRBV5-1 and TRBJ1-2, with D perhaps matching TRBD1 (5 bases). Germline V gene lookup returns CDR1 SGHRS and CDR2 YFSETQ. This CDR3 is built from 14 residues. Trimming stripped 2 bases from V and 3 bases from J, with 11 bases between. The CDR3: CASSFTGADYGYTF. For the CDR3, the DNA is TGCGCCAGCAGCTTCACCGGGGCTGACTATGGCTACACCTTC.

This chain connects TRBV29-1 to TRBJ1-1; TRBD1 agrees at 7 bases. Germline CDR1 SQVTM, CDR2 ANQGSEA. This CDR3 spans 13 amino acids. The J segment lost 1 base and the V segment lost 2 bases, leaving 1 base of the junction unmatched. The CDR3 loop is CSVERQGNTEAFF. DNA for the CDR3: TGCAGCGTTGAAAGACAGGGGAACACTGAAGCTTTCTTT.

The J gene is TRBJ2-1, the V gene TRBV10-3; D possibly corresponds to TRBD1 (6 bases). Germline V lookup: CDR1 ENHRY, CDR2 SYGVKD. Between the trimmed V and J ends, which lost 0 bases and 7 bases, there was a span of 10 bases. The CDR3 length is 14 residues. CDR3: CAISESGQGNEQFF. The CDR3 DNA is TGTGCCATCAGTGAGTCCGGGCAGGGGAATGAGCAGTTCTTC.

This clone was detected a few times. J is TRBJ1-5 and V is TRBV5-8; D possibly corresponds to TRBD1 (5 bases). The CDR3 has 15 amino acids. The V gene lost 4 bases and the J gene lost 0 bases, with 11 bases spanning the gap. CDR1 and CDR2 (germline): SGHTS, YDEGEE. The CDR3 protein is CASSRGYYSNQPQHF. CDR3 in DNA: TGTGCCAGCAGCCGGGGCTATTATAGCAATCAGCCCCAGCATTTT.

This chain uses TRBV7-3 with TRBJ2-2, with D tentatively TRBD1 (5 bases). CDR3 length: 14 residues. The V end lost 1 base, the J end lost 4 bases, and 7 bases lay between the germline ends. Per the germline V gene, CDR1 is SGHTA and CDR2 is FQGTGA. In DNA, the CDR3 is TGTGCCAGCAGCTTAAGCAGGGTCACCGGGGAGCTGTTTTTT. Its protein product is CASSLSRVTGELFF. Full variable domain (missing parts from reference TRBV7-3 and TRBJ2-2): GAGVSQTPSNKVTEKGKYVELRCDPISGHTALYWYRQSLGQGPEFLIYFQGTGAADDSGLPNDRFFAVRPEGSVSTLKIQRTERGDSAVYLCASSLSRVTGELFFGEGSRLTVL.

In its sample, this clone was seen once. The J gene is TRBJ2-6, the V gene TRBV30; D possibly corresponds to TRBD1 (6 bases). The CDR3 extends over 15 amino acids. Per germline, CDR1 GTSNPN and CDR2 SVGIG (reference sequence). The ends were cut back, 1 base at V and 4 bases at J, with 11 bases in the middle. In DNA form, the CDR3 reads TGTGCCTGGAGTGACAGGGTCCCCGGGGCCAACGTCCTGACTTTC. Amino acid sequence: CAWSDRVPGANVLTF. The variable domain in full, completed from reference TRBV30 and TRBJ2-6, reads SQTIHQWPATLVQPVGSPLSLECTVEGTSNPNLYWYRQAAGRGLQLLFYSVGIGQISSEVPQNLSASRPQDRQFILSSKKLLLSDSGFYLCAWSDRVPGANVLTFGAGSRLTVL.

This chain joins TRBV7-6 and TRBJ1-5; D is uncertain. V was trimmed by 0 bases and J by 9 bases, leaving 15 bases between them. CDR1 and CDR2 (germline): SGHVS, FNYEAQ. This CDR3 spans 15 amino acids. The CDR3 DNA reads TGTGCCAGCAGCTTAGCGCTCGGGCCGGGAGGGCCCCAGCATTTT. It translates to CASSLALGPGGPQHF.

A few counts support this clone. This chain links TRBV29-1 with TRBJ1-1, with D perhaps matching TRBD1 (5 bases). Germline CDR1 reads SQVTM; CDR2 reads ANQGSEA. V gave up 5 bases and J gave up 0 bases, with 13 bases separating them. The CDR3 loop spans 14 amino acids. Here the CDR3 reads CSVSRTLLNTEAFF. The DNA for the CDR3 is TGCAGCGTTTCCAGGACACTTTTGAACACTGAAGCTTTCTTT.

This chain links TRBV10-2 with TRBJ2-4, with D hard to call. Germline values: CDR1 WSHSY, CDR2 SAAADI. The CDR3 covers 15 residues. The V end was cut by 5 bases, the J end by 0 bases, with 11 bases between. CDR3 nucleotides: TGCGCCAGCAGTCCCGAGGCCTTAGCCAAAAACATTCAGTACTTC. Protein: CASSPEALAKNIQYF.

CDR3 protein: CASNPGGGGTDTQYF. The CDR3, as DNA: TGTGCCAGCAATCCCGGTGGGGGAGGAACAGATACGCAGTATTTT. The V and J genes are TRBV5-5 and TRBJ2-3; tentative D call: TRBD2 (6 bases). Per germline, CDR1 SGHKS and CDR2 YYEKEE (reference sequence). This CDR3 comprises 15 residues. V was trimmed by 6 bases and J by 3 bases, leaving 17 bases between them.

This clone came up a few times. The rearrangement joins TRBV10-3 to TRBJ1-1, with D possibly matching TRBD1 (6 bases). Germline loops: CDR1 ENHRY, CDR2 SYGVKD. V was clipped by 6 bases and J by 4 bases, with 15 bases between them. The CDR3 is 14 residues long. Written as DNA, the CDR3 is TGTGCCATCAGCCAGGGGAATTGGGTCACTGAAGCTTTCTTT. Protein: CAISQGNWVTEAFF.

The chain couples TRBV6-1 to TRBJ2-6; D is unclear. V was cut by 0 bases and J by 0 bases, with 3 bases left in between. CDR1 MNHNS and CDR2 SASEGT come from the germline V gene. The CDR3 has 15 residues. In nucleotides, the CDR3 is TGTGCCAGCAGTGAAGCCCCCTCTGGGGCCAACGTCCTGACTTTC. Its translation is CASSEAPSGANVLTF.

This clone has only a few counts. The V gene is TRBV28, the J gene TRBJ1-4; TRBD1 might be the D (5 bases). This CDR3 is built from 11 residues. The germline gives CDR1 MDHEN, CDR2 SYDVKM. V shed 6 bases and J shed 8 bases, with 7 bases lying between them. CDR3 sequence reads: CASRGGEKLFF. The CDR3 region has the DNA TGTGCCAGCAGGGGGGGGGAAAAACTGTTTTTT.

V gene TRBV10-3 combines with J gene TRBJ1-2; 9 bases are shared with TRBD1. V lost 11 bases, J lost 9 bases, and 22 bases stayed unmatched. Germline CDR1 ENHRY, CDR2 SYGVKD. This CDR3 has 16 residues. In DNA form, the CDR3 reads TGTGCCTCAACTCCTTCGGGTCCGAGGACAGGGGAAAGCTACACCTTC. It encodes CASTPSGPRTGESYTF.